This T cell receptor (beta chain) comes out of a study of human T cells and chemical hapten exposure. CDR1 and CDR2 from the germline V gene are SGHTA and FQGNSA. With 2 bases removed from V and 4 bases from J, the gap between germline ends came to 11 bases. CDR3 length: 14 amino acids. The sample holds a few counts of this clonotype. Unique molecular identifiers were affixed to discrete cDNA molecules within the library. TCRdb recomputed calls from the RACE reads with MiXCR, one row per CDR3 protein. Seen here are around 260,000 distinct CDR3 sequences, about 9.4% observed once, and the top ten hold 2.3%. Time point here: pre-sensitization, week 0. Treatment here: therapeutic diphenylcyclopropenone sensitization with weekly scalp DPC. Ahead of each patch test application, blood was drawn.

The chain recombines TRBV7-2 with TRBJ2-5; TRBD2 is a possible D gene (5 bases). The sequence came from a woman in her 40s with alopecia areata. Some clones in this sample may be carry-over from other donors' samples. The sequencing here drew on whole blood, taken in connection with sensitization to the hapten diphenylcyclopropenone (DPC). Written as DNA, the CDR3 is TGTGCCAGCAGCTTAAGCGGACCCGGAGAGACCCAGTACTTC. Protein: CASSLSGPGETQYF.